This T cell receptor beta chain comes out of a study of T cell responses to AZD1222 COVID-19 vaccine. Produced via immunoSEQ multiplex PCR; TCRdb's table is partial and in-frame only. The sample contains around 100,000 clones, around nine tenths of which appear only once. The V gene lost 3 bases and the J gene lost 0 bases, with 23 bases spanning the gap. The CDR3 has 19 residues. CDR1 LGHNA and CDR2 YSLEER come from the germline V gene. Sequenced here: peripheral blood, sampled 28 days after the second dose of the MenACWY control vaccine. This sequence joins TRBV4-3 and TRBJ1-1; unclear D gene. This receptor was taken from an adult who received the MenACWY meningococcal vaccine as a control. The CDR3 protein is CASSQNWGRRHIMNTEAFF. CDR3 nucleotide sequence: TGCGCCAGCAGCCAGAATTGGGGAAGGAGACATATCATGAACACTGAAGCTTTCTTT.